This TCR beta chain was retrieved from a study of Ad26.COV2.S vaccination and SARS-CoV-2 variants. Across the whole study: Ad26.COV2.S arm of COV1001 included the donor. By the intramuscular route, Ad26.COV2.S was given once, or twice 56 days apart.

Treatment defined: 15 to 20 received Ad26.COV2.S at low or high dose, single or two shots; roughly five received placebo; per-sample allocation not given. Sampling happened 63 days after the first vaccine or placebo injection. In the case of this clone: The antigen is undetermined.

Findings of the study overall: Vaccine recipients and placebo recipients showed similar non-spike TCR breadth.

Clones were read by immunoSEQ multiplex PCR, and TCRdb kept only the in-frame ones, dropping some. In the table there are roughly 460,000 clones, 80% to 90% of which are singletons. The TCR sequence derives from a person aged 18 to 59 who received the Ad26.COV2.S COVID-19 vaccine or a placebo. Source: peripheral blood, taken in a trial of Ad26.COV2.S vaccine versus placebo.

CDR3 loop: CASSEIRVAKNIQYF. In DNA, the CDR3 is TGTGCCAGCAGTGAAATTAGGGTAGCCAAAAACATTCAGTACTTC. This chain links TRBV2 with TRBJ2-4; no reliable D call. Germline V CDR1 and CDR2: SNHLY, FYNNEI. This CDR3 is 15 amino acids long. Trimming shortened V by 2 bases and J by 0 bases, and 8 bases separated the two germline ends. Full variable domain (outside the CDR3, taken from reference TRBV2 and TRBJ2-4): EPEVTQTPSHQVTQMGQEVILRCVPISNHLYFYWYRQILGQKVEFLVSFYNNEISEKSEIFDDQFSVERPDGSNFTLKIRSTKLEDSAMYFCASSEIRVAKNIQYFGAGTRLSVL.